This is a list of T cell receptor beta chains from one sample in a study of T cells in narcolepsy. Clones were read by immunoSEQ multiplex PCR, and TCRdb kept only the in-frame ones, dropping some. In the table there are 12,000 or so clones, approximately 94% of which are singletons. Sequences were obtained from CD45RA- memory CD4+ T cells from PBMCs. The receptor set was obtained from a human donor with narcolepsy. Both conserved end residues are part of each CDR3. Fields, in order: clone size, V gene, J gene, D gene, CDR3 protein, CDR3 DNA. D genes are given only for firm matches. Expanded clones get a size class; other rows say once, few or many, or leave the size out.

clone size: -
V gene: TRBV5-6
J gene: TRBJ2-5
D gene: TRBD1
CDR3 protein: CASSLWTGADQYF
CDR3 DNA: TGTGCCAGCAGCCTTTGGACAGGGGCGGACCAGTACTTC

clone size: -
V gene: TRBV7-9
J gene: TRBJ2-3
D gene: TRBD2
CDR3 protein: CASSPGLAGGPGYTDTQYF
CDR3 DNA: TGTGCCAGCAGCCCCGGACTAGCGGGAGGGCCGGGGTACACAGATACGCAGTATTTT

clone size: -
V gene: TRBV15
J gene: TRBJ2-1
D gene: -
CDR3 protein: CATSPGHAGNEQFF
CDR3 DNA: TGTGCCACCAGCCCCGGTCACGCCGGCAATGAGCAGTTCTTC

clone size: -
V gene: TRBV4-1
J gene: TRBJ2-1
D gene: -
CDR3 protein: CASSQVVDFYNEQFF
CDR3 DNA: TGCGCCAGCAGCCAAGTAGTAGACTTCTACAATGAGCAGTTCTTC

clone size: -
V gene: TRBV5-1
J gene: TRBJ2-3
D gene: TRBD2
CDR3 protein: CASSLGLAADTQYF
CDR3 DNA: TGCGCCAGCAGCTTGGGACTAGCGGCAGATACGCAGTATTTT

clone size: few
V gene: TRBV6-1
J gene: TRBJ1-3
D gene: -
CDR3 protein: CASSEAGANTIYF
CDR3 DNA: TGTGCCAGCAGTGAAGCAGGGGCGAACACCATATATTTT

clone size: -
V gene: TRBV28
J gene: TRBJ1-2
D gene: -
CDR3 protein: CASSLSGGVGYTF
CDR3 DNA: TGTGCCAGCAGTTTATCGGGGGGGGTGGGCTACACCTTC

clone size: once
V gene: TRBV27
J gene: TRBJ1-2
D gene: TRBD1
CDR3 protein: CASSFRRGNLLWGYTF
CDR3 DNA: TGTGCCAGCAGTTTTCGCAGGGGGAACCTACTATGGGGCTACACCTTC

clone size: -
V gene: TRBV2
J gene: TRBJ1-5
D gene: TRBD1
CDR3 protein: CASSEEGASWGNQPQHF
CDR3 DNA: TGTGCCAGCAGTGAGGAGGGGGCCTCATGGGGCAATCAGCCCCAGCATTTT

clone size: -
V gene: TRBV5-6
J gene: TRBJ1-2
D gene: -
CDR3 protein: CASSLDRNYGYTF
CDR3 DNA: TGTGCCAGCAGCTTGGACAGAAACTATGGCTACACCTTC

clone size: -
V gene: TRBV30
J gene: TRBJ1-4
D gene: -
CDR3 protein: CAWSSSRKAFEKLFF
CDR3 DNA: TGTGCCTGGAGTTCATCCAGGAAGGCCTTTGAAAAACTGTTTTTT

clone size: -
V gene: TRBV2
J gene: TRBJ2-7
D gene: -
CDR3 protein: CASSEVRVLSYEQYF
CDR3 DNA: TGTGCCAGCAGTGAGGTCCGGGTTTTATCCTACGAGCAGTACTTC

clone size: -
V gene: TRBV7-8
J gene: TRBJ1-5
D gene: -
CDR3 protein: CASSIVRLNQPQHF
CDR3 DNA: TGTGCCAGCAGTATAGTTAGGCTGAATCAGCCCCAGCATTTT

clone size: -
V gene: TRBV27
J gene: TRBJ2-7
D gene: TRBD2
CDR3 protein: CASSSQASGSYEQYF
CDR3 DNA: TGTGCCAGCAGCTCTCAGGCTAGCGGGAGTTACGAGCAGTACTTC

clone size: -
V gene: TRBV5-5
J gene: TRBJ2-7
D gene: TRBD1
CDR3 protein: CASSWRQGPTNEQYF
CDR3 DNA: TGTGCCAGCAGCTGGAGACAGGGGCCCACCAACGAGCAGTACTTC

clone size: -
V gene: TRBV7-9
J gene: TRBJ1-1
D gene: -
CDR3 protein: CASSPFPGVSEAFF
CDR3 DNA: TGTGCCAGCAGCCCATTCCCGGGAGTCTCTGAAGCTTTCTTT

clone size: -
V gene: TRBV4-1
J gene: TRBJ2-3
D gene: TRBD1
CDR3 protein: CASSQPTQGAYTDTQYF
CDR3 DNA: TGCGCCAGCAGCCAACCAACCCAGGGGGCCTACACAGATACGCAGTATTTT

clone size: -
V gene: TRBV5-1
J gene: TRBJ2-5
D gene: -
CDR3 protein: CASSLAVTSEKTQYF
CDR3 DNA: TGCGCCAGCAGCTTGGCGGTAACTAGTGAGAAGACCCAGTACTTC

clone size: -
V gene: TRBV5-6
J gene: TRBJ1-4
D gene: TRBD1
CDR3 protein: CASSLATGEVTNEKLFF
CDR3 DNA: TGTGCCAGCAGCTTGGCTACAGGGGAGGTGACTAATGAAAAACTGTTTTTT

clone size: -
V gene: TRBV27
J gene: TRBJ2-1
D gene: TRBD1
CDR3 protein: CASSWTGGAYNEQFF
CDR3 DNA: TGTGCCAGCAGTTGGACAGGGGGGGCCTACAATGAGCAGTTCTTC

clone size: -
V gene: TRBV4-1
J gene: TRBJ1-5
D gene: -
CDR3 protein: CASSQGPGGGNQPQHF
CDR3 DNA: TGCGCCAGCAGCCAAGGGCCTGGAGGAGGGAATCAGCCCCAGCATTTT

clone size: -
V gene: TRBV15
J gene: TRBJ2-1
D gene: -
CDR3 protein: CATSRLLNEQFF
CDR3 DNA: TGTGCCACCAGCAGATTGCTCAATGAGCAGTTCTTC

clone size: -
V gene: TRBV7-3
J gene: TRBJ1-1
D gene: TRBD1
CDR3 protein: CASSNTGGGTEAFF
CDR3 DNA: TGTGCCAGCAGCAATACAGGGGGCGGCACTGAAGCTTTCTTT

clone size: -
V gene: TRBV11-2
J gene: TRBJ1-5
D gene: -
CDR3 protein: CASSLGGINQPQHF
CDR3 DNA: TGTGCCAGCAGCTTAGGGGGGATCAATCAGCCCCAGCATTTT

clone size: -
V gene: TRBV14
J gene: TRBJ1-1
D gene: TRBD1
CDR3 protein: CASSRQTGTTEAFF
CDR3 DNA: TGTGCCAGCAGCCGTCAGACAGGGACCACTGAAGCTTTCTTT

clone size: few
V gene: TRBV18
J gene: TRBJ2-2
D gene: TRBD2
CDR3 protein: CASSPLPGRATNTGELFF
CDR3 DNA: TGTGCCAGCTCACCACTCCCCGGGAGGGCCACGAACACCGGGGAGCTGTTTTTT

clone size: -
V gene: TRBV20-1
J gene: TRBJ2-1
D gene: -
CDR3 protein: CSAGREQFF
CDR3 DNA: TGCAGTGCGGGGCGTGAGCAGTTCTTC

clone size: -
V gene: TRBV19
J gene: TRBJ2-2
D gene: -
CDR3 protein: CASFETKKAGELFF
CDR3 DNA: TGTGCCAGTTTCGAGACAAAAAAGGCCGGGGAGCTGTTTTTT

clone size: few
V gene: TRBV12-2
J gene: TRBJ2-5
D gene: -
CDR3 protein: CASRLGRYGVASEILKETQYF
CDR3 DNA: TGTGCAAGTCGCTTAGGGAGATATGGTGTGGCTAGCGAAATCCTAAAAGAGACCCAGTACTTC

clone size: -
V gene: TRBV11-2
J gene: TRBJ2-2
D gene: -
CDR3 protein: CASSLGINTGELFF
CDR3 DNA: TGTGCCAGCAGCTTAGGAATTAACACCGGGGAGCTGTTTTTT

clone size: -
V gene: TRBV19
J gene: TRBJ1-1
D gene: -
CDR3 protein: CASSKGQRNTEAFF
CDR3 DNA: TGTGCCAGTAGTAAGGGACAAAGAAACACTGAAGCTTTCTTT

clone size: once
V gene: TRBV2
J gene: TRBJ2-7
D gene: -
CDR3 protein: CASSAEGISYEQYF
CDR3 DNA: TGTGCCAGCAGTGCTGAGGGGATTTCCTACGAGCAGTACTTC

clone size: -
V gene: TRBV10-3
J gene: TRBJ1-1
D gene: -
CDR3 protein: CASMGNTEAFF
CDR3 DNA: TGTGCCAGCATGGGGAACACTGAAGCTTTCTTT